Presented here are 12 T cell receptor beta chains from one specimen sequenced in a study of cytomegalovirus exposure and HLA in healthy donors. TCRdb keeps only in-frame clones here, not all; method: immunoSEQ multiplex PCR. The table has fewer than 150,000 clones, about nine tenths seen once. The sample comprised PBMCs. All receptors come from a man between 18 and 29 years old in good health and CMV-seropositive.

This chain uses TRBV6-4 with TRBJ1-6, with a possible D match to TRBD1 (6 bases). The CDR3 contains 13 residues. The V gene's germline CDR1 is MRHNA and CDR2 SNTAGT. Trimming removed 8 bases at V and 7 bases at J, with 12 bases between. CDR3 nucleotide sequence: TGTGCCAGCCTTTGGGGGCAGAATTCACCCCTCCACTTT. Its translation is CASLWGQNSPLHF.

The table lists this clone with a few counts. The chain has TRBV4-2 and TRBJ2-5, with TRBD2 as a possible D gene (7 bases). V was shortened by 0 bases and J by 4 bases, with 21 bases between the two germline ends. CDR3 length: 18 residues. Germline V gene lookup returns CDR1 LGHNA and CDR2 YNFKEQ. This CDR3 is CASSQDLGGGRLAETQYF. The CDR3 DNA follows: TGTGCCAGCAGCCAAGATCTGGGAGGGGGACGCCTCGCAGAGACCCAGTACTTC.

V gene TRBV7-9 combines with J gene TRBJ1-2, with 7 bases aligning to TRBD1. CDR3 size: 15 residues. Trimming took 5 bases from V and 8 from J; bases not matched to a gene: 14. CDR1 is SEHNR, CDR2 FQNEAQ, per germline (reference sequence). In DNA, the CDR3 is TGTGCCAGCAGCCCACGGGACAGTCCAATCGTCGGCTACACCTTC. This translates into CASSPRDSPIVGYTF.

The chain employs TRBV5-1 and TRBJ2-5; D is possibly TRBD1 (6 bases). Trimming took 4 bases from V and 5 from J, leaving 12 bases between them. The CDR3 length is 13 residues. Germline V gene sequence: CDR1 SGHRS, CDR2 YFSETQ. This chain's CDR3 is CASSPGTRETQYF. The CDR3 DNA follows: TGCGCCAGCAGCCCAGGGACAAGGGAGACCCAGTACTTC.

V gene TRBV5-8 combines with J gene TRBJ1-5; tentatively, D is TRBD1 (5 bases). This CDR3 comprises 13 residues. The germline CDR1 and CDR2 sequences are SGHTS and YDEGEE. The ends were cut back, 2 bases at V and 6 bases at J, with 9 bases in the middle. The CDR3 loop is CASSLVGGQPQHF. The CDR3 DNA sequence: TGTGCCAGCAGCTTAGTGGGGGGTCAGCCCCAGCATTTT.

This chain joins TRBV27 and TRBJ2-7, with TRBD1 identical over 12 bases. V was pared by 0 bases and J by 9 bases, with 3 bases of the junction left unmatched. CDR3 length: 14 amino acids. Per the germline V gene, CDR1 is MNHEY and CDR2 is SMNVEV (reference sequence). CDR3 in amino acids: CASSLSGTGGGQYF. Here the CDR3 DNA reads TGTGCCAGCAGTTTATCCGGGACAGGGGGCGGGCAGTACTTC.

This CDR3 reads CASSGQLGGGYGYTF. CDR3 nucleotide sequence: TGTGCCAGCAGCGGACAGTTGGGCGGAGGCTATGGCTACACCTTC. V gene TRBV6-1 combines with J gene TRBJ1-2; possibly TRBD1 for D (6 bases). V lost 6 bases and J lost 4, with 18 bases in between. Germline values: CDR1 MNHNS, CDR2 SASEGT. CDR3 length: 15 amino acids.

The rearrangement uses TRBV5-4 and TRBJ2-7; 8 bases match TRBD2. V lost 0 bases and J lost 1; bases outside the gene matches: 9. This CDR3 contains 17 residues. Germline V CDR1 and CDR2: SGHNT, YYREEE (reference sequence). CDR3 region: CASSLAAGSGVSYEQYF. The CDR3 nucleotides are TGTGCCAGCAGCTTGGCGGCCGGTAGCGGGGTTTCCTACGAGCAGTACTTC.

The chain uses TRBV7-6 and TRBJ2-1, with 11 bases that match TRBD2. The CDR3 extends over 16 amino acids. V dropped 5 bases and J dropped 15; count of bases not matched to a gene: 18. The germline CDR1 and CDR2 sequences are SGHVS and FNYEAQ. The CDR3 region is CASSRKWVASGGRGFF. CDR3 DNA sequence: TGTGCCAGCAGCCGCAAATGGGTGGCTAGCGGGGGGAGAGGGTTCTTC.

In its sample, this clone was seen once. The chain combines TRBV4-2 with TRBJ1-6, with 7 bases identical to TRBD1. CDR1 LGHNA and CDR2 YNFKEQ come from the germline V gene. CDR3 length equals 15 residues. J lost 8 bases, V lost 0 bases, and 4 bases had no gene match. CDR3 amino acids: CASSQDNRGDSPLHF. The DNA for the CDR3 is TGTGCCAGCAGCCAAGATAACAGGGGTGATTCACCCCTCCACTTT.

The V gene is TRBV19, the J gene TRBJ1-4; TRBD1 matches at 8 bases. Per germline, CDR1 LNHDA and CDR2 SQIVND (reference sequence). The V and J ends lost 10 bases and 5 bases, in that order; junction bases with no gene match: 6. The CDR3 is 13 amino acids. This CDR3 is CATGRGRNEKLFF. The CDR3, as DNA: TGTGCCACAGGCAGGGGGCGGAATGAAAAACTGTTTTTT.

The CDR3 DNA follows: TGTGCCAGCAGCCCAACCTCGATTTCGGGCACAGATACGCAGTATTTT. Its protein product is CASSPTSISGTDTQYF. This chain joins TRBV7-9 and TRBJ2-3; D unclear. CDR1 and CDR2 (germline): SEHNR, FQNEAQ (reference sequence). The CDR3 has 16 residues. V lost 5 bases and J 1 base, leaving 16 bases between the germline ends.